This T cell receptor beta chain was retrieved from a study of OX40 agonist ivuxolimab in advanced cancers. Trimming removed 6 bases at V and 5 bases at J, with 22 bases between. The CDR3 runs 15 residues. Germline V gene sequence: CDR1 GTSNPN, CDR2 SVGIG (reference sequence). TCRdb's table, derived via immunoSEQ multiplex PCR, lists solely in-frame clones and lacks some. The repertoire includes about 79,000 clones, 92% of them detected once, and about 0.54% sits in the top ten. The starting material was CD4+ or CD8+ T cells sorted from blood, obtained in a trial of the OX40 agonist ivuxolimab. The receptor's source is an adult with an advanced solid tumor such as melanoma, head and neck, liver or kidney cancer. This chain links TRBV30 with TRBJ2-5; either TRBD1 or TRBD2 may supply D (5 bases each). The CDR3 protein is CACPLLRAPGETQYF. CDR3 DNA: TGTGCCTGCCCCCTATTGCGGGCCCCAGGGGAGACCCAGTACTTC.